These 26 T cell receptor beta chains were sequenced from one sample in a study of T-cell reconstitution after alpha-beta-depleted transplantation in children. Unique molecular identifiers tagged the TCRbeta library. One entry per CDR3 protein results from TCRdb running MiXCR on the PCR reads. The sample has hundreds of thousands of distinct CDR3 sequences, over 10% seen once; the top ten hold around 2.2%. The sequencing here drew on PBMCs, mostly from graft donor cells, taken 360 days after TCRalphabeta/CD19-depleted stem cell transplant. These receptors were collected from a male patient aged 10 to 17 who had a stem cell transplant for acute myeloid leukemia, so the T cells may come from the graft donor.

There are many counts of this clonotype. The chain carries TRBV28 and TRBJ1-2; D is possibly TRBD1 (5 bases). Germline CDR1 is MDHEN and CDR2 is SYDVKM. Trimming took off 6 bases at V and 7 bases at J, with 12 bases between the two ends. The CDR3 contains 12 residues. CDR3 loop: CASSVGAGGYTF. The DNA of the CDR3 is TGTGCCAGCAGCGTCGGGGCTGGTGGCTACACCTTC.

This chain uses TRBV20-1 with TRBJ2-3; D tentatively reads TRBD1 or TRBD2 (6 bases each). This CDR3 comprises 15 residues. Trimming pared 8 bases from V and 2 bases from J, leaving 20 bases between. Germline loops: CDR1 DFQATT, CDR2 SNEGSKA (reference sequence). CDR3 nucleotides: TGCAGTCCCACTACTGGGGGGCCGGCCACAGATACGCAGTATTTT. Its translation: CSPTTGGPATDTQYF.

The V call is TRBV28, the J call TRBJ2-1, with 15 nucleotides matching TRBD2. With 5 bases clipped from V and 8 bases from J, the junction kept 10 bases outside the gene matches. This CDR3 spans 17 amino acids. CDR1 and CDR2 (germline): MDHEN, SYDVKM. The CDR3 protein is CASSPAAGTSGRYEQFF. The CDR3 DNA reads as TGTGCCAGCAGTCCCGCGGCCGGGACTAGCGGGAGGTATGAGCAGTTCTTC.

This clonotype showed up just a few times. CDR3 in amino acids: CSAGNSGRTNTGELFF. The CDR3 region has the DNA TGCAGTGCGGGGAATAGCGGGAGGACGAACACCGGGGAGCTGTTTTTT. The chain couples TRBV20-1 to TRBJ2-2, with TRBD2 matching 10 bases. V was pared by 6 bases and J by 0 bases, with 7 bases of the junction left unmatched. The CDR3 has 16 residues. The germline CDR1 and CDR2 sequences are DFQATT and SNEGSKA (reference sequence).

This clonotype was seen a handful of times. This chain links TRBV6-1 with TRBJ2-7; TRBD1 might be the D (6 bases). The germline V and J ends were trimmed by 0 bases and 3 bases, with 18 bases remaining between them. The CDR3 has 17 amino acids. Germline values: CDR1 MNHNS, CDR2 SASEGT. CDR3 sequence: CASSEARAGAGFYEQYF. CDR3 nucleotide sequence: TGTGCCAGCAGTGAAGCGCGGGCAGGGGCTGGTTTCTACGAGCAGTACTTC.

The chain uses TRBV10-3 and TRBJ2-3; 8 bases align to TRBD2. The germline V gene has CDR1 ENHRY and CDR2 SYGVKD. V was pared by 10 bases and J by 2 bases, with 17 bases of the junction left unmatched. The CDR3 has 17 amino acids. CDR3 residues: CATDRGREGVHTDTQYF. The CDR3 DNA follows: TGTGCCACCGACCGGGGCCGGGAGGGGGTGCACACAGATACGCAGTATTTT.

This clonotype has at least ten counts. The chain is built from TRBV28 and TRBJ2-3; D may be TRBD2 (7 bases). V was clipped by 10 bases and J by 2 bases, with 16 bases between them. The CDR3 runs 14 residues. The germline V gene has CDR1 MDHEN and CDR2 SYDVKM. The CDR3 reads CAIGGGGDTDTQYF. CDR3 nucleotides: TGTGCCATTGGAGGAGGGGGGGACACAGATACGCAGTATTTT.

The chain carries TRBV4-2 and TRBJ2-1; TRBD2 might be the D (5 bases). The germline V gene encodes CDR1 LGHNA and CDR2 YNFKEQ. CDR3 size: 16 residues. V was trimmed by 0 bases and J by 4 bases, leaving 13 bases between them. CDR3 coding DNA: TGTGCCAGCAGCCAAGAAGGGAATAGCGCTTACAATGAGCAGTTCTTC. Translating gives CASSQEGNSAYNEQFF.

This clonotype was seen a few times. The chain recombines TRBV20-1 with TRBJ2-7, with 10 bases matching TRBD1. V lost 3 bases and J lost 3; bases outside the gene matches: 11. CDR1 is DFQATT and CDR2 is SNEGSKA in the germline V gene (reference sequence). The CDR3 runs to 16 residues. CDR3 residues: CSARTPGTGVLYEQYF. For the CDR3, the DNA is TGCAGTGCTAGGACACCCGGGACAGGGGTCCTCTACGAGCAGTACTTC.

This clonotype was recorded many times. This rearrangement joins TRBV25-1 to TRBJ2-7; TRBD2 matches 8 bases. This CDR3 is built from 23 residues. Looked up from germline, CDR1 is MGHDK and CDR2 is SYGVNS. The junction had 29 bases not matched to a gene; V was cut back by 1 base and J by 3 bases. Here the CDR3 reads CASSEFPAGEKGSLTFSFYEQYF. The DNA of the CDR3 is TGTGCCAGCAGTGAATTCCCAGCGGGAGAGAAAGGGAGCCTGACTTTCTCCTTCTACGAGCAGTACTTC.

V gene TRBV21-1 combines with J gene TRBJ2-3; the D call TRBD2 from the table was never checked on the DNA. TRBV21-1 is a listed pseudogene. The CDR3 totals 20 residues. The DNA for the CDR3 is TGTGCCAGCAGCAGAGGGACAACAGTACTAGCGGGACTTAGCACAGATACGCAGTATTTT. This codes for CASSRGTTVLAGLSTDTQYF.

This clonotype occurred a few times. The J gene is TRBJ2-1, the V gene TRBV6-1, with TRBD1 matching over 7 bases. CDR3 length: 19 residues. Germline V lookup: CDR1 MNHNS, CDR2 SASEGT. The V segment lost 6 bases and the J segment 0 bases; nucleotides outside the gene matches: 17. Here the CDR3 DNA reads TGTGCCAGCAGCAAACACTGGGGGACAGTTCCTGACTCCTACAATGAGCAGTTCTTC. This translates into CASSKHWGTVPDSYNEQFF.

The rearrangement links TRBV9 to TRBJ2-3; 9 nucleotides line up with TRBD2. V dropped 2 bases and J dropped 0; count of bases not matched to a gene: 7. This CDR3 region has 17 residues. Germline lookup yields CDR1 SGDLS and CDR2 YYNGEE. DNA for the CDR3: TGTGCCAGCAGCGTGGTGACTAGCGGTTCTAGCACAGATACGCAGTATTTT. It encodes CASSVVTSGSSTDTQYF.

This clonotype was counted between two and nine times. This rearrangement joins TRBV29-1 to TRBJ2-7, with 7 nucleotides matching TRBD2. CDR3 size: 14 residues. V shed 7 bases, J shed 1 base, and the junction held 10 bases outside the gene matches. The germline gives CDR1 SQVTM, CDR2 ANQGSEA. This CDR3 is CSAGRGRTSYEQYF. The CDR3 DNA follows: TGCAGCGCGGGGCGCGGGAGAACATCCTACGAGCAGTACTTC.

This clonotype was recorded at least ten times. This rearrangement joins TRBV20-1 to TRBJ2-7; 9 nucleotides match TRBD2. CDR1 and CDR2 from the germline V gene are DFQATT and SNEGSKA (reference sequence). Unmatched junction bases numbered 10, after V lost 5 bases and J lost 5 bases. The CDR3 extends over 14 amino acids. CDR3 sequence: CSASGSGSPHEQYF. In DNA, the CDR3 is TGCAGTGCTTCGGGTAGCGGGAGCCCCCACGAGCAGTACTTC.

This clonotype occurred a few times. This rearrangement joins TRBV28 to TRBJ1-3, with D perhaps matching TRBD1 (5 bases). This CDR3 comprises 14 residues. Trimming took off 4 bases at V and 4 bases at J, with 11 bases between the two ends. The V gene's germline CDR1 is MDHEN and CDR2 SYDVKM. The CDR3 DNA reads TGTGCCAGCAGTTACACAGGAGTGGGAAACACCATATATTTT. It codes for CASSYTGVGNTIYF.

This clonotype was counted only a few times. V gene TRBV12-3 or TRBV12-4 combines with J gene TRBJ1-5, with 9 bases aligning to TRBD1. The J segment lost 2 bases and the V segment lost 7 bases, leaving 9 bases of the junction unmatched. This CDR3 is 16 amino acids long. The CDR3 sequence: CASTPGQGLGNQPQHF. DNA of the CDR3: TGTGCCAGCACTCCGGGACAGGGTTTAGGCAATCAGCCCCAGCATTTT.

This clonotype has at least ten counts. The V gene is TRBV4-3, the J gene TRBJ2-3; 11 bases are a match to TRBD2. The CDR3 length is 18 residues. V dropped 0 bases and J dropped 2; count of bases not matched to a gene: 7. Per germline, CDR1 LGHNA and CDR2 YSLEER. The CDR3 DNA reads TGCGCCAGCAGCCAAGAGACCACTAGCGGGGGACTCACAGATACGCAGTATTTT. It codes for CASSQETTSGGLTDTQYF.

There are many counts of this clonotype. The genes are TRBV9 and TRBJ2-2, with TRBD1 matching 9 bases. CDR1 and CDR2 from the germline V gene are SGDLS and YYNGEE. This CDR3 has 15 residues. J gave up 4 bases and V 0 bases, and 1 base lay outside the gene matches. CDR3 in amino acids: CASSVVQGATGELFF. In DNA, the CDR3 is TGTGCCAGCAGCGTAGTACAGGGGGCCACCGGGGAGCTGTTTTTT. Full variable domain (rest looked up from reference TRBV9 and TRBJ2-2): DSGVTQTPKHLITATGQRVTLRCSPRSGDLSVYWYQQSLDQGLQFLIQYYNGEERAKGNILERFSAQQFPDLHSELNLSSLELGDSALYFCASSVVQGATGELFFGEGSRLTVL.

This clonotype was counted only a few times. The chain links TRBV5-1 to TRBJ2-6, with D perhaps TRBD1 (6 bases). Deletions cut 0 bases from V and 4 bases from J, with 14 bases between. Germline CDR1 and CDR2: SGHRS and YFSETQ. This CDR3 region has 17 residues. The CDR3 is CASSLETGRSGANVLTF. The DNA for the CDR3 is TGCGCCAGCAGCTTGGAAACAGGGAGATCAGGGGCCAACGTCCTGACTTTC. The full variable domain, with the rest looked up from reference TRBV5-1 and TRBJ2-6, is KAGVTQTPRYLIKTRGQQVTLSCSPISGHRSVSWYQQTPGQGLQFLFEYFSETQRNKGNFPGRFSGRQFSNSRSEMNVSTLELGDSALYLCASSLETGRSGANVLTFGAGSRLTVL.

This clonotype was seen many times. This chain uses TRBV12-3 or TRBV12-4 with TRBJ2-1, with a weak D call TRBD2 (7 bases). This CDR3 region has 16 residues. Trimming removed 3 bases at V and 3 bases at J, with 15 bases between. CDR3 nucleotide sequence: TGTGCCAGCAGTTTTGGAAGCGGGACAATCTACAATGAGCAGTTCTTC. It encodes CASSFGSGTIYNEQFF.

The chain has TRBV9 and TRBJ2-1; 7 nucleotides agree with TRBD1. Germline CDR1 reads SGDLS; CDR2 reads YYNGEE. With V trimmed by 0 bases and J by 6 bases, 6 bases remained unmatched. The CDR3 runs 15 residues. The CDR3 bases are TGTGCCAGCAGCGTAGCCCCCGGGACAGTCAATGAGCAGTTCTTC. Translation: CASSVAPGTVNEQFF.

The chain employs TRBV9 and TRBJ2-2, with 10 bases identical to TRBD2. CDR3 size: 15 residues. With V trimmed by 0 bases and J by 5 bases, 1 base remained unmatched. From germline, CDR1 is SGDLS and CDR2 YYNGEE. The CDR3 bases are TGTGCCAGCAGCGTAGAGACTAGCGGGACCGGGGAGCTGTTTTTT. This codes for CASSVETSGTGELFF.

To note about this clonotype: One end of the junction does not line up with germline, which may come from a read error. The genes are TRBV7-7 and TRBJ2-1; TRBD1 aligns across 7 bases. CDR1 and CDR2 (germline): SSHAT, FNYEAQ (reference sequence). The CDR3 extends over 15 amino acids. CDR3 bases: TGTGCTAGCAGCAGAACCGACAGGGACCCCAATGAGCAGTTCTTC. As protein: CASSRTDRDPNEQFF.

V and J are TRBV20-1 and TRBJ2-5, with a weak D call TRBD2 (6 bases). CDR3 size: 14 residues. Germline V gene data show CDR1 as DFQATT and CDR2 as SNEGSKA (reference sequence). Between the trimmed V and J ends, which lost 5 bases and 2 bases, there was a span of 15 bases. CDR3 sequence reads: CSASADREQETQYF. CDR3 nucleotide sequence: TGCAGTGCTTCAGCGGACCGGGAGCAAGAGACCCAGTACTTC.

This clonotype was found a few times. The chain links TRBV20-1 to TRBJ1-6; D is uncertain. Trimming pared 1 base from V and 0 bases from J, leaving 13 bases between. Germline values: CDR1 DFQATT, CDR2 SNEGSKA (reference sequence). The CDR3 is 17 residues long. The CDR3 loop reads CSARVESLGSYNSPLHF. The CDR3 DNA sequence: TGCAGTGCTAGAGTTGAGTCCCTCGGCTCCTATAATTCACCCCTCCACTTT.